This T cell receptor beta chain was sequenced for a study of CD8+CD57+ T cells in acquired aplastic anemia. Background on the study: Mean yield of DNA from sorted CD4+ and CD8+ cells was approximately 3 ug.

Concerning this clonotype: Its antigen is not identified.

The germline CDR1 and CDR2 sequences are SNHLY and FYNNEI. The CDR3 contains 12 residues. V lost 5 bases and J 11 bases, leaving 15 bases between the germline ends. Notes on the study in general: With respect to CD8+ Simpson's diversity, patients and controls did not differ significantly.

TCR beta VDJ and CDR3 profiling used genomic DNA as template. TCRdb re-derived calls from the reads in MiXCR, one entry per CDR3 protein. This sample yields hundreds of thousands of distinct CDR3 sequences, of which about 56% are seen a single time; approximately 8% belongs to the top ten. Sample: sorted CD4+, CD8+, or CD8+CD57+ T cells (not recorded which) from PBMCs. The rearrangement joins TRBV2 to TRBJ1-1, with D hard to call. This receptor was identified in a human donor with severe aplastic anemia or a healthy control (not recorded which). Here the CDR3 reads CASSLELVRAFF. CDR3 DNA: TGTGCCAGCAGTTTAGAACTAGTCCGGGCTTTCTTT. Using reference TRBV2 and TRBJ1-1 for the parts outside the CDR3, the full variable domain is EPEVTQTPSHQVTQMGQEVILRCVPISNHLYFYWYRQILGQKVEFLVSFYNNEISEKSEIFDDQFSVERPDGSNFTLKIRSTKLEDSAMYFCASSLELVRAFFGQGTRLTVV.